The rows below give T cell receptor beta chains drawn from one sample of a study of blood T cell repertoires in COVID-19. Sequencing used immunoSEQ multiplex PCR; TCRdb keeps in-frame clones, though not all of them. In the table there are a few hundred thousand clones, roughly four fifths of which are singletons. Sequencing input: PBMCs or T cells enriched from blood (not recorded which). These TCRs come from a man in his forties who had recovered from COVID-19. The CDR3 runs from the conserved cysteine through the conserved F or W. A D gene is named only where the DNA matches it firmly. Size tells how often a clone was seen (once, few, many) or the class of an expanded clone, and some rows leave it out.

size | J | D | V | DNA | CDR3
once | TRBJ2-3 | TRBD1 | TRBV30 | TGTGCCCATGGGAGGACAGGGATTTCAGATACGCAGTATTTT | CAHGRTGISDTQYF
NA | TRBJ2-1 | NA | TRBV29-1 | TGCAGCTCCCCCTCAGTGGACAATGAGCAGTTCTTC | CSSPSVDNEQFF
NA | TRBJ1-1 | NA | TRBV4-1 | TGCGCCAGCAGCCAAAACCCCAGGGCGTACACTGAAGCTTTCTTT | CASSQNPRAYTEAFF
few | TRBJ2-1 | NA | TRBV12-3/TRBV12-4 | TGTGCCAGCAGTCAGCGGCTTGAGCAGTTCTTC | CASSQRLEQFF
once | TRBJ2-2 | TRBD1 | TRBV29-1 | TGCAGCGTCGGACAGGGGACGGCCGGGGAGCTGTTTTTT | CSVGQGTAGELFF
once | TRBJ2-7 | TRBD1 | TRBV30 | TGTGCCTGGAGGGGACAGGGACATTACGAGCAGTACTTC | CAWRGQGHYEQYF
NA | TRBJ1-5 | NA | TRBV24-1 | TGTGCCACCAGTGATCCCGCATCAGGGAATCAGCCCCAGCATTTT | CATSDPASGNQPQHF
NA | TRBJ2-4 | NA | TRBV7-8 | TGTGCCAGCAGCTTATTGGCCCAACCGGAGGCCAAAAACATTCAGTACTTC | CASSLLAQPEAKNIQYF
NA | TRBJ2-7 | TRBD1 | TRBV27 | TGTGCCAGCAGTTTTCGCAAGTCGGACAGGGGTTCCTACGAGCAGTACTTC | CASSFRKSDRGSYEQYF
NA | TRBJ2-7 | TRBD1 | TRBV13 | TGTGCCAGCAGCTTTAAGGGGGCAAAAGGGGACTTC | CASSFKGAKGDF
NA | TRBJ1-2 | NA | TRBV4-1 | TGCGCCAGCAGCCAGAACCTTGCGGGGGTAACAGGGAACTATGGCTACACCTTC | CASSQNLAGVTGNYGYTF
NA | TRBJ2-3 | NA | TRBV18 | TGTGCCAGCTCGACCTCGGAGCGACCCACAGATACGCAGTATTTT | CASSTSERPTDTQYF
NA | TRBJ2-2 | TRBD1 | TRBV5-5 | TGTGCCAGCAATGACAGGGTGCCCGGGGAGCTGTTTTTT | CASNDRVPGELFF
NA | TRBJ2-3 | TRBD2 | TRBV3-1/TRBV3-2 | TGTGCCAGCAGCCAGACTAGCGGGAGGGCCCCAGATACGCAGTATTTT | CASSQTSGRAPDTQYF
NA | TRBJ2-2 | NA | TRBV3-1/TRBV3-2 | TGTGCCAGCAGCCGACGAGCCGGCGGGGTGGGCGGGCTGTTTTTT | CASSRRAGGVGGLFF
NA | TRBJ1-2 | TRBD1 | TRBV19 | TGTGCCAGTAGTATGCCAGGACAGGATTACTATGGCTACACCTTC | CASSMPGQDYYGYTF
NA | TRBJ2-6 | TRBD1 | TRBV9 | TGTGCCAGCAGCGTAGCCGAAACAGGGGCTGGGGCCAACGTCCTGACTTTC | CASSVAETGAGANVLTF
NA | TRBJ1-1 | TRBD1 | TRBV7-3 | TGTGCCAGCAGCCCGGACAGGGGTATGACTGAAGCTTTCTTT | CASSPDRGMTEAFF
NA | TRBJ2-1 | TRBD1 | TRBV5-4 | TGTGCCAGCAGCCGGGCAGGGGGTGTTGGTTCCTACAATGAGCAGTTCTTC | CASSRAGGVGSYNEQFF
NA | TRBJ2-3 | TRBD2 | TRBV6-4 | TGTGCCAGCAGTCCGACTAGCGGGAGCACAGATACGCAGTATTTT | CASSPTSGSTDTQYF
NA | TRBJ1-3 | TRBD1 | TRBV18 | TGTGCCAGCTCTCCCCAAGGGGGCCCTTCTGGAAACACCATATATTTT | CASSPQGGPSGNTIYF
NA | TRBJ2-3 | TRBD2 | TRBV7-9 | TGTGCCAGCAGCCCAGGACTAGCTGCAGATACGCAGTATTTT | CASSPGLAADTQYF
NA | TRBJ1-2 | NA | TRBV20-1 | TGCAGTGCTAGTGTCGAAGGGGCTGGATATGGCTACACCTTC | CSASVEGAGYGYTF
NA | TRBJ2-7 | NA | TRBV2 | TGTGCCAGCAAAGGGCTAGCTAACTACGAGCAGTACTTC | CASKGLANYEQYF
NA | TRBJ1-5 | TRBD1 | TRBV18 | TGTGCCAGCTCAAACTCCGGGACAGGGGGCATTCGTAGCAATCAGCCCCAGCATTTT | CASSNSGTGGIRSNQPQHF
NA | TRBJ2-3 | NA | TRBV5-1 | TGCGCCAGCAGCTTGGCGGACAAGCGCACAGATACGCAGTATTTT | CASSLADKRTDTQYF
NA | TRBJ1-2 | TRBD1 | TRBV6-5 | TGTGCCAGCACCGGATTTGGACAGGGAAACTATGGCTACACCTTC | CASTGFGQGNYGYTF
once | TRBJ2-6 | NA | TRBV21-1 | TGTGCCAGCGGAGGGAAAATCGACAACTCTGGGGCCAACGTCCTGACTTTC | CASGGKIDNSGANVLTF
NA | TRBJ1-2 | NA | TRBV6-5 | TGTGCCAGCAGGGAGGGTGGAGTTACTAACTATGGCTACACCTTC | CASREGGVTNYGYTF
NA | TRBJ1-2 | TRBD1 | TRBV12-3/TRBV12-4 | TGTGCCAGCCAAGACAGGGTCGACTATGGCTACACCTTC | CASQDRVDYGYTF
NA | TRBJ1-6 | TRBD1 | TRBV3-1/TRBV3-2 | TGTGCCAGCAGCCAAGCCTGGGACAGCGGGTCACCCCTCCACTTT | CASSQAWDSGSPLHF
NA | TRBJ2-2 | NA | TRBV3-1/TRBV3-2 | TGTGCCAGCAGCCAAGATGGGCTCGGCGGGACCGGGGAGCTGTTTTTT | CASSQDGLGGTGELFF
NA | TRBJ2-5 | TRBD2 | TRBV5-1 | TGCGCCAGCAGCTTGATTCTTATCGCGGGAGGCCTGGGAGAGACCCAGTACTTC | CASSLILIAGGLGETQYF
NA | TRBJ2-3 | NA | TRBV6-1 | TGTGCCAGCAGTGAAGCTCGCGCCCTCTACACGCAGTATTTT | CASSEARALYTQYF
NA | TRBJ1-2 | NA | TRBV25-1 | TGTGCCAGCAGTGAATTGGGCAGGGGCCTCGATGGCTACACCTTC | CASSELGRGLDGYTF
NA | TRBJ1-1 | TRBD1 | TRBV10-1 | TGCGCCAGCAGCCCGAGGAAGGGGGCCAACACTGAAGCTTTCTTT | CASSPRKGANTEAFF
once | TRBJ2-7 | TRBD2 | TRBV11-2 | TGTGCCAGCAGCTTGTCTTCTAGCGGTGCCTACGAGCAGTACTTC | CASSLSSSGAYEQYF
NA | TRBJ1-3 | NA | TRBV7-6 | TGTGCCAGCAGCCTGGGTACGGGACAAGGAAACACCATATATTTT | CASSLGTGQGNTIYF
NA | TRBJ2-7 | TRBD1 | TRBV2 | TGTGCCAGCATTGGGGGGACAGGGTCCTACGAGCAGTACTTC | CASIGGTGSYEQYF
NA | TRBJ1-2 | NA | TRBV5-4 | TGTGCCAGCAGCTTGAACAGGGTTGGTGGCTACACCTTC | CASSLNRVGGYTF
once | TRBJ1-2 | NA | TRBV4-1 | TGCGCCAGCAGTCATAACTATGGCTACACCTTC | CASSHNYGYTF
NA | TRBJ2-7 | NA | TRBV3-1/TRBV3-2 | TGTGCCAGCAGCCAAGAAGCTGCGGTCGACGAGCAGTACTTC | CASSQEAAVDEQYF
NA | TRBJ2-1 | NA | TRBV21-1 | TGTGCCAGCAGCGCCGGGACTAGCGGGGGGGCAGAAAATGAGCAGTTCTTC | CASSAGTSGGAENEQFF
once | TRBJ2-7 | TRBD1 | TRBV7-3 | TGTGCCAGTAGCCCGGACAGGGGAGATTACGAGCAGTACTTC | CASSPDRGDYEQYF
NA | TRBJ2-1 | TRBD2 | TRBV19 | TGTGCCAGTAGAAGCGGGGGGGCCTCCTACAATGAGCAGTTCTTC | CASRSGGASYNEQFF
NA | TRBJ2-2 | NA | TRBV11-2 | TGTGCCAGCAGCTTACAAGGAGGCGGGGAGCTGTTTTTT | CASSLQGGGELFF
NA | TRBJ2-3 | TRBD2 | TRBV9 | TGTGCCAGCAGCGCGACTAGCGGGAGGCTCACAGATACGCAGTATTTT | CASSATSGRLTDTQYF
NA | TRBJ2-7 | TRBD2 | TRBV27 | TGTGCCAGCAGTTCGGGACTAGCGACCTACGAGCAGTACTTC | CASSSGLATYEQYF
NA | TRBJ2-5 | NA | TRBV11-2 | TGTGCCAGCAGCTTAGATACGGGGACAATGGAGACCCAGTACTTC | CASSLDTGTMETQYF
NA | TRBJ1-1 | NA | TRBV27 | TGTGCCAGCATCGGTAGGCAAGGGGGTACTGAAGCTTTCTTT | CASIGRQGGTEAFF
NA | TRBJ2-2 | NA | TRBV2 | TGTGCCAGCACGCGACGTACAGGGAACACCGGGGAGCTGTTTTTT | CASTRRTGNTGELFF
NA | TRBJ2-2 | TRBD1 | TRBV9 | TGTGCCAGCAGCGTCCGGGACAGTGGATTCCCACTGAACACCGGGGAGCTGTTTTTT | CASSVRDSGFPLNTGELFF
NA | TRBJ2-1 | NA | TRBV19 | TGTGCCAGTAGTATAACAGGGCCTGGAGATGAGCAGTTCTTC | CASSITGPGDEQFF
once | TRBJ1-4 | TRBD1 | TRBV5-1 | TGCGCCAGTTCTCGACAGGGGAATGAAAAACTGTTTTTT | CASSRQGNEKLFF
NA | TRBJ2-3 | TRBD2 | TRBV11-2 | TGTGCCAGCAGCCGAAGTAGCGGGAGGCTGGGCGATACGCAGTATTTT | CASSRSSGRLGDTQYF
NA | TRBJ2-7 | NA | TRBV7-8 | TGTGCCAGCAGTCCGAGGCTAGCCGGCTCCTACGAGCAGTACTTC | CASSPRLAGSYEQYF
once | TRBJ1-2 | NA | TRBV27 | TGTGCCAGCAGCGGGGCAGGGGTCGGCTACACCTTC | CASSGAGVGYTF
NA | TRBJ2-1 | NA | TRBV5-4 | TGTGCCAGCAGAAAGGGGGATATTAACAATGAGCAGTTCTTC | CASRKGDINNEQFF
NA | TRBJ1-4 | TRBD1 | TRBV4-2 | TGTGCCAGCAGCAAAAGACAGGGGGGGAATGAAAAACTGTTTTTT | CASSKRQGGNEKLFF